The following is a T cell receptor beta chain sequence with its context. Its target is unknown. This entry is derived from a study of beta chain features in type 1 diabetes. Isolated RNA was reverse transcribed in full, so expressed TCRB transcripts were sequenced. Generated by immunoSEQ multiplex PCR, the TCRdb table keeps only in-frame clones and is missing some. The sample shows hundreds of thousands of clones, 15% to 20% of them seen only once. Whole-study results and caveats: For patients and controls alike, PCR might favor shorter templates to the same degree.

Sequencing was carried out using naive CD4+ T cells from blood. The source of this sequence is a woman under 30 in good health.

CDR3 residues: CASSLVVGQGYEQYF. In nucleotides, the CDR3 is TGTGCCAGCAGCTTAGTGGTAGGGCAGGGCTACGAGCAGTACTTC. The V gene is TRBV7-2, the J gene TRBJ2-7; D is possibly TRBD1 (5 bases). CDR3 length equals 15 residues. Trimming cost V 1 base and J 3 bases, with 13 bases left between them. CDR1 is SGHTA, CDR2 FQGNSA, per germline.